This T cell receptor (beta chain) is from a study of T cells in Graves' hyperthyroidism and ophthalmopathy. Turning to the study itself: Peripheral blood was taken when the disease was first diagnosed, before any treatment began.

TCR beta CDR3 sequences were amplified from RNA transcripts. Carried out on the TCR CDR3, a first-round RT-PCR used the HTBI primer set. TCRdb passed the multiplex PCR reads through MiXCR, listing each CDR3 protein once. Here the sample spans roughly 300,000 distinct CDR3 sequences, roughly 20% being singletons. It was considered stable Graves' hyperthyroidism when ophthalmopathy did not progress within 18 months. In patients aged 18 to 65, hyperthyroidism was newly diagnosed, with duration under 2 months. The CDR3 spans 13 residues. V was cut by 2 bases and J by 2 bases, with 7 bases left in between. Per the germline V gene, CDR1 is WSHSY and CDR2 is SAAADI.

This chain joins TRBV10-2 and TRBJ2-7; no definite D call. The TCR sequence derives from a woman aged 45-60 years with Graves' hyperthyroidism. Sequencing used blood. The CDR3 sequence is CASSEDGTYEQYV. As DNA, the CDR3 is TGCGCCAGCAGTGAGGACGGTACCTACGAGCAGTACGTC.